This T cell receptor (beta chain) was identified in a study of Ad26.COV2.S vaccination and SARS-CoV-2 variants. Treatment reported: around 19 received Ad26.COV2.S at low or high dose, single or two shots; about 5 received placebo; per-sample allocation not given. Following the first vaccine or placebo injection, samples were taken on day 63. The vaccine delivered Wuhan-strain SARS-CoV-2 spike through an Ad26 vector. Only in-frame clones appear in the TCRdb table, and some are missing; sequencing was by immunoSEQ multiplex PCR. The data show around 340,000 clones, around 89% seen once. The CDR3 contains 13 residues. CDR1 is MNHEY and CDR2 is SVGEGT in the germline V gene. Comment on this clone: One end of the junction is discordant with germline, which a read error may explain.

Sample: peripheral blood, taken in a trial of Ad26.COV2.S vaccine versus placebo. This chain links TRBV6-2 or TRBV6-3 with TRBJ2-3, with 8 bases fitting TRBD1. The clonotype originates from a person between 18 and 60 years old who received the Ad26.COV2.S COVID-19 vaccine or a placebo. CDR3 loop: CASSKKVPGQVDF. Written as DNA, the CDR3 is TGTGCCAGCAGCAAAAAAGTCCCGGGACAGGTAGATTTT.